The entry that follows covers one T cell receptor (beta chain) sequence. The data belong to a study of shared clonotypes between healthy human individuals. Looking at the study overall: The study used three CD4 naive, three CD4 memory, two CD8 naive and one CD8 memory plate per donor.

In the naive CD8 group, cells lacked CD45RO and were positively selected for CCR7, so terminally differentiated effector memory CD45RA+ cells were left out. Sequencing was performed with immunoSEQ multiplex PCR; in TCRdb, only in-frame clones are kept and a portion is missing. The sample has fewer than 1 million clones; roughly 96% are singletons. The sequence was collected from a man younger than 45 in good health. The sample taken for sequencing was naive CD8+ T cells sorted from blood.

Here the CDR3 reads CASSPRDRVDTGELFF. CDR3 in DNA: TGTGCCAGCTCACCACGTGACAGGGTGGACACCGGGGAGCTGTTTTTT. The chain uses TRBV18 and TRBJ2-2, with 7 positions matching TRBD1. V was clipped by 1 base and J by 3 bases; unmatched bases: 5. The CDR3 contains 16 residues. CDR1 is KGHSH, CDR2 LQKENI, per germline.